Listed below are T cell receptor beta chains from one sample, sequenced in a study of T cell responses to AZD1222 COVID-19 vaccine. The data were produced by immunoSEQ multiplex PCR, yet TCRdb's version contains in-frame clones alone and is incomplete. The repertoire includes 25,000 to 30,000 clones, nearly 95% of them detected once, and 8.1% sits in the top ten. The specimen comprised peripheral blood, sampled on day 0 of AZD1222 vaccination. The source is an adult in good health. Both conserved end residues are trimmed from each CDR3.

V gene | CDR3 protein
TRBV5-4 | ASSSGLATTYEQY
TRBV15 | ATRTGTNEKLF
TRBV6-5 | ASSYSGGGSTEAF
TRBV7-2 | ASSLEVAGGLNTQY
TRBV10-3 | AIKPGALNTEAF
TRBV12-5 | ATTGTTEETQY
TRBV7-2 | ASSLKSNEKLF
TRBV6-5 | ASSYSRDLNTGELF
TRBV12-3/TRBV12-4 | ASRSSTDTQY
TRBV5-1 | ASSFQGQGGSPLH
TRBV5-6 | ASSFTGEGANQPQH
TRBV5-1 | ASSLEVAGVYNEQF
TRBV6-5 | ASSPELAKNIQY
TRBV27 | ASSLSRAYGYT
TRBV19 | ASSLSGELYEQY
TRBV5-8 | ASSLGLADDGGETQY
TRBV7-9 | ASSPAPSSSYEQY
TRBV15 | ATSPGTGTYEQY
TRBV30 | AWRTSPEQF
TRBV18 | ASSPQGLAGGNTIY
TRBV7-2 | ASSLRDRKTQY
TRBV5-1 | ASSLGTGGANNIYEQY
TRBV19 | ASSIRSGDNQPQH
TRBV16 | ASSQGPSTEAF
TRBV6-6 | ASSYVPVAGYQPQH
TRBV4-2 | ASSQDRLGVRNQPQH
TRBV10-2 | ASIEGRGLYEQY
TRBV14 | ASSSDRRQNYEQY
TRBV6-2/TRBV6-3 | ASSYRDTGELF
TRBV5-5 | ASIQTSGPPGQY
TRBV2 | ASSVYRTGKGYT
TRBV5-4 | ASSSLAGTTYNEQF
TRBV5-1 | ASRRAAGVQETQY
TRBV11-3 | ASSLARNNEQF
TRBV7-8 | ASSLRGGNYNSPLH
TRBV7-8 | ASSPKGNTIY
TRBV30 | AWSRTPGGEQY
TRBV5-4 | ASSLKTGGLTKNIQY
TRBV19 | ATDSSKGLNSPLH
TRBV6-5 | ASRILAGNYGYT
TRBV5-4 | ASSLDSNQPQH
TRBV21-1 | ASSKVAGSENTEAF
TRBV5-6 | ASSLGGGAYGYT
TRBV29-1 | SVRTGAGEKLF
TRBV30 | AWNLRWDSYNEQF
TRBV10-3 | AISERQGFDEQY
TRBV7-9 | ASSLVLGGDTQY
TRBV7-2 | ASSLGGGGASPLH
TRBV28 | ASSLPLGNYGYT
TRBV29-1 | SGGPGGSRYEQY
TRBV24-1 | ATSRGPLSGANVLT
TRBV5-1 | ASSLEGWTDTQY
TRBV20-1 | SASSGHRTIQY
TRBV6-5 | ASRTGNNYGYT
TRBV9 | ASSAGLAGGLYEQY